The 16 T cell receptor beta chains given below trace back to one sample, sequenced in a study of blood T cell repertoires in COVID-19. Clones were read by immunoSEQ multiplex PCR, and TCRdb kept only the in-frame ones, dropping some. The sample comprises over 200,000 clones, 75% to 90% of which are singletons, and about 9.3% rests with the top ten. The sequenced material came from PBMCs or T cells enriched from blood (not recorded which). Receptor source: a man aged 40-49 years who had recovered from COVID-19.

V is TRBV27 and J is TRBJ2-1, with D possibly being TRBD2 (6 bases). This CDR3 contains 14 residues. From germline, CDR1 is MNHEY and CDR2 SMNVEV (reference sequence). With 6 bases removed from V and 12 bases from J, the gap between germline ends came to 21 bases. CDR3 DNA sequence: TGTGCCAGCAGGAAGTCGGGGAGGATCGAAGGGCAGTTCTTC. Translating gives CASRKSGRIEGQFF.

The V and J genes are TRBV28 and TRBJ2-5, with 7 bases fitting TRBD1. The CDR3 runs to 14 residues. V lost 5 bases, J lost 5 bases, and 8 bases stayed unmatched. Germline lookup yields CDR1 MDHEN and CDR2 SYDVKM. The CDR3: CASSPTGVRETQYF. The DNA for the CDR3 is TGTGCCAGCAGTCCTACAGGGGTTCGGGAGACCCAGTACTTC.

This chain links TRBV10-1 with TRBJ1-6, with no clear D. V was cut by 6 bases and J by 2 bases, with 11 bases left in between. Looked up from germline, CDR1 is WNHNN and CDR2 is SYGVQD (reference sequence). This CDR3 is built from 15 residues. DNA for the CDR3: TGCGCCAGCAGCCGCGACACCGCCTATAATTCACCCCTCCACTTT. Protein: CASSRDTAYNSPLHF.

This chain links TRBV6-4 with TRBJ2-3, with a weak D call TRBD2 (5 bases). Germline CDR1 and CDR2: MRHNA and SNTAGT. V dropped 3 bases and J dropped 0 bases, with 10 bases sitting between them. CDR3 length equals 15 residues. In DNA, the CDR3 is TGTGCCAGCAGTGAAAGGGCGGGTAGCACAGATACGCAGTATTTT. Its translation is CASSERAGSTDTQYF.

The genes are TRBV19 and TRBJ1-4, with D possibly being TRBD1 (6 bases). Trimming left V 7 bases short and J 5 bases short, with 14 bases between. Germline CDR1 LNHDA, CDR2 SQIVND (reference sequence). CDR3 size: 14 residues. The CDR3 DNA follows: TGTGCCAGTAAGAGAAACAGGGAGAATGAAAAACTGTTTTTT. Translated, it gives CASKRNRENEKLFF.

V gene TRBV6-2 or TRBV6-3 combines with J gene TRBJ2-3; 9 nucleotides agree with TRBD1. Looked up from germline, CDR1 is MNHEY and CDR2 is SVGEGT. The CDR3 extends over 15 amino acids. V lost 2 bases, J lost 4 bases, and 4 bases stayed unmatched. In DNA form, the CDR3 reads TGTGCCAGCAGTTACCAAACAGGGGGCGCAGATACGCAGTATTTT. It encodes CASSYQTGGADTQYF.

The chain is built from TRBV19 and TRBJ2-5; 7 bases map to TRBD1. J was trimmed by 2 bases and V by 5 bases; bases with no gene match: 5. The V gene's germline CDR1 is LNHDA and CDR2 SQIVND (reference sequence). CDR3 length: 14 amino acids. CDR3 sequence (DNA): TGTGCCAGTAGTCTACAGGGGCGTCAAGAGACCCAGTACTTC. Protein: CASSLQGRQETQYF.

The chain uses TRBV7-3 and TRBJ1-1; possible D gene TRBD1, 5 bases. V was cut by 0 bases and J by 5 bases, with 13 bases left in between. Per the germline V gene, CDR1 is SGHTA and CDR2 is FQGTGA. The CDR3 loop spans 15 amino acids. CDR3 loop: CASSLTGRGGTEAFF. CDR3 bases: TGTGCCAGCAGCTTAACCGGAAGGGGTGGGACTGAAGCTTTCTTT.

CDR3 sequence reads: CASSRGQREETQYF. CDR3 in DNA: TGTGCCAGCAGCCGTGGACAGCGCGAAGAGACCCAGTACTTC. The rearrangement joins TRBV7-9 to TRBJ2-5, with D possibly matching TRBD1 (6 bases). Germline CDR1 reads SEHNR; CDR2 reads FQNEAQ (reference sequence). The CDR3 sequence is 14 residues long. With 5 bases removed from V and 3 bases from J, the gap between germline ends came to 13 bases.

The rearrangement uses TRBV5-4 and TRBJ1-2, with 10 bases fitting TRBD1. The trim removed 4 bases at V and 8 bases at J, leaving 2 bases unmatched. CDR3 length equals 12 residues. Germline V gives CDR1 SGHNT, CDR2 YYREEE (reference sequence). The CDR3 DNA reads TGTGCCAGCAGCGGACAGGGGGACGGCTACACCTTC. Amino acids: CASSGQGDGYTF.

The genes are TRBV7-3 and TRBJ2-7; possibly TRBD1 for D (6 bases). V shed 0 bases and J shed 1 base, with 10 bases lying between them. Germline-derived CDR1 and CDR2 are SGHTA and FQGTGA. The CDR3 runs to 15 residues. CDR3: CASSLTGQESYEQYF. The CDR3 DNA reads as TGTGCCAGCAGCTTAACGGGACAAGAATCCTACGAGCAGTACTTC.

For the CDR3, the DNA is TGTGCCAGCAGCAAGGGGGAGGGAGGGTACGAGCAGTACTTC. Translation: CASSKGEGGYEQYF. The chain uses TRBV13 and TRBJ2-7, with D tentatively TRBD2 (7 bases). The CDR3 has 14 amino acids. Germline values: CDR1 PRHDT, CDR2 FYEKMQ (reference sequence). Trimming stripped 5 bases from V and 4 bases from J, with 15 bases between.

The CDR3: CASKERSPYNEQFF. CDR3 DNA: TGTGCCAGTAAGGAGCGGAGTCCATACAATGAGCAGTTCTTC. The rearrangement links TRBV19 to TRBJ2-1; a weak D match, TRBD2 (5 bases). The CDR3 consists of 14 residues. V lost 7 bases and J lost 4, with 14 bases in between. Germline CDR1 and CDR2: LNHDA and SQIVND (reference sequence).

The chain joins TRBV28 to TRBJ2-7; the match to TRBD1 covers 10 bases. The length of the CDR3 is 12 residues. With V trimmed by 8 bases and J by 2 bases, 0 bases remained unmatched. Germline V gene sequence: CDR1 MDHEN, CDR2 SYDVKM. The CDR3 sequence: CASGTGAYEQYF. The CDR3 region has the DNA TGTGCCAGCGGGACAGGGGCCTACGAGCAGTACTTC.

The chain uses TRBV28 and TRBJ1-1; no reliable D call. V lost 1 base, J lost 10 bases, and 10 bases lay in between. The CDR3 totals 12 residues. The V gene's germline CDR1 is MDHEN and CDR2 SYDVKM. The CDR3 region has the DNA TGTGCCAGCAGTTTATCAGGTTTCGGAGCTTTCTTT. This codes for CASSLSGFGAFF.

This chain connects TRBV18 to TRBJ1-5; possibly TRBD1 for D (6 bases). This CDR3 spans 16 amino acids. Per the germline V gene, CDR1 is KGHSH and CDR2 is LQKENI. The V end was cut by 2 bases, the J end by 4 bases, with 15 bases between. The CDR3 here is CASSPSLQGGNQPQHF. In DNA form, the CDR3 reads TGTGCCAGCTCACCATCGTTACAGGGCGGTAATCAGCCCCAGCATTTT.